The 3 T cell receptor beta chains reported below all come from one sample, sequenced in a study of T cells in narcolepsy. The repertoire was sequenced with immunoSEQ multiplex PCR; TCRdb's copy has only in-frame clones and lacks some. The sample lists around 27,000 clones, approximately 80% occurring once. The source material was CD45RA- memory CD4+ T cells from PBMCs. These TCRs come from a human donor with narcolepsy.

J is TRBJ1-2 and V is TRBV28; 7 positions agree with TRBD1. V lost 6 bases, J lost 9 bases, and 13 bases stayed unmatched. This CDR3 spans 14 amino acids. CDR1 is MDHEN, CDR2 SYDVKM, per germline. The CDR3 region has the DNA TGTGCCAGCAGGATCACGAAACAGGGGCGCAGCTACACCTTC. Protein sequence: CASRITKQGRSYTF.

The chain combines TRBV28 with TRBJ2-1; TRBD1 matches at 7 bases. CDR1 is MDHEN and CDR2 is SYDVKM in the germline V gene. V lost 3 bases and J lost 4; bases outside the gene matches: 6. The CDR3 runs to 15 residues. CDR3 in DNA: TGTGCCAGCAGTTTTCAGACAGGGCGTTACAATGAGCAGTTCTTC. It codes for CASSFQTGRYNEQFF.

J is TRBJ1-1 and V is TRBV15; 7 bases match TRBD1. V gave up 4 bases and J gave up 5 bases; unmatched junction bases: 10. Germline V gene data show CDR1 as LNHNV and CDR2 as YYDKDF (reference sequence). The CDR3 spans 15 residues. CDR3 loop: CATSIGGRARTEAFF. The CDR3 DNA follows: TGTGCCACCAGCATAGGGGGCAGGGCCAGAACTGAAGCTTTCTTT.